The source of this T cell receptor (beta chain) is a study of blood T cell repertoires in COVID-19 (dated by TCRdb to 2018 to 2021). About the investigation overall: Samples covering the acute and convalescent phases of COVID-19 were provided by collaborators in the United States, Italy and Spain. The dataset comprised deeply sampled blood TCRbeta repertoires from subjects exposed to, actively infected with, or recovered from COVID-19. The prospective study material was composed of cDNA or gDNA derived from T cells, B-cell-depleted T cells, or PBMCs. The samples were drawn from two sources: the first 160 participants of the ongoing ImmuneRACE study, and 1,000 to 1,500 subjects contributed by 6 global collaborators. Sample metadata almost always included a de-identified subject ID, COVID-19 status, age in years and sex. The repertoires were made available in a free public database intended to serve as a resource for research on the immune response to SARS-CoV-2. Where available, HLA class I and class II types were taken from metadata supplied by the sample provider and were not determined by assay-based typing.

The full study reports these points: The amount of clinical and demographic metadata varied by source and participant and was provided uncurated.

Remarks on this clone: Its antigen has not been determined. No base quality information exists; no much larger clone differs at one position.

The collaborating institutions used their own protocols to collect whole blood in K2EDTA tubes. Collaborator samples were shipped for TCRbeta analysis as frozen whole blood, isolated PBMCs, or DNA extracted from either sample type. The immunoSEQ Assay, a bias-controlled multiplex PCR, was used to amplify TCRbeta CDR3 regions from genomic DNA. The paper's processing steps were these. The number of nucleated cells in each sample was estimated from the amplification of reference gene primers within the assay. Sequence reads were collapsed and filtered to measure the absolute abundance of every unique TCRbeta CDR3 rearrangement. Productive Simpson clonality was computed per sample as the square root of Simpson's diversity index over productive rearrangements. Here the immuneACCESS table is served through TCRdb, limited to in-frame sequences with V and J called. Missing clones are a known gap in these copies; in checked studies unresolved V genes cover under half, and the rest lacks a known reason. V and J calls and clone size come straight from that table; D and trimming were deduced from the DNA. For this sample there are 75,000 to 100,000 clones; approximately 86% appear just once. Clones ranked in the top ten supply roughly 20% of the sample.

Between the V and J ends, shortened by 4 bases and 5 bases respectively, the junction contains 6 bases. Reading the germline V gene (reference sequence) gives CDR1 LGHDT and CDR2 YNNKEL. The CDR3 sequence holds 12 residues, the cysteine and phenylalanine included. Only the CDR3 region is kept as DNA, spanning 36 bases read in frame from base 1. Sequenced: peripheral blood. This receptor chain uses TRBV3-1 (or the pseudogene TRBV3-2) and TRBJ1-5; confidence is insufficient to name the D gene. The TCR was taken from a woman aged 80 or over with acute or convalescent COVID-19. The CDR3 region has the sequence CASSLQDQPQHF. The nucleotides are TGTGCCAGCAGCCTTCAGGATCAGCCCCAGCATTTT.